The T cell receptor beta chain under discussion was sequenced for a study of control samples from healthy donors and cancer patients. Data came from immunoSEQ multiplex PCR; TCRdb stores just in-frame clones and leaves some out. The sample contains over 150,000 clones, approximately 94% of which appear only once. Trimming left V 1 base short and J 4 bases short, with 14 bases between. CDR1 is SGHTA and CDR2 is FQGNSA in the germline V gene. This CDR3 region has 16 residues. The chain uses TRBV7-2 and TRBJ2-1; D is uncertain. The clonotype comes from a woman aged 18-29 years in good health. What was sequenced was blood. CDR3 coding DNA: TGTGCCAGCAGCTTAGACAGACCTCGATCGTACAATGAGCAGTTCTTC. Residues: CASSLDRPRSYNEQFF.